Listed below are T cell receptor beta chains from one sample, sequenced in a study of regulatory T cells in long-lasting Graves disease. TCRdb re-called the multiplex PCR reads with MiXCR, one entry per CDR3 protein. The data contain fewer than 450,000 distinct CDR3 sequences, around 24% of them seen just once; the ten biggest clones take up about 26%. The sequenced sample was peripheral blood mononuclear cells (PBMCs), obtained when the disease was refractory, from a patient treated with antithyroid drugs. The receptor set was obtained from a female donor with Graves disease. CDR3s include the opening cysteine and the closing phenylalanine or tryptophan. Each record gives: D gene, V gene, clone size, J gene, CDR3 DNA, CDR3 protein. The D gene is left open where the match is weak. Not every row has a clone size; where given, it reads once, few, many or a size class.

-	TRBV30	-	TRBJ2-2	TGTGCCTGGAGTCCAGGGGAGGACACCGGGGAGCTGTTTTTT	CAWSPGEDTGELFF
TRBD1	TRBV28	many	TRBJ1-2	TGTGCCAGCAGTTCCCCGACAGGGCACTATGGCTACACCTTC	CASSSPTGHYGYTF
TRBD2	TRBV27	-	TRBJ2-2	TGTGCCGGCAGTTTCCTAGCGGACTCCGGGGAGCTGTTTTTT	CAGSFLADSGELFF
-	TRBV19	few	TRBJ2-7	TGTGCCAGTAGTATGTCCTTCCACGAGAGGTACGAGCAGTACTTC	CASSMSFHERYEQYF
-	TRBV7-2	many	TRBJ1-5	TGTGCCAGCAGCTTAGCTACAGGACAGAACAATCAGCCCCAGCATTTT	CASSLATGQNNQPQHF
-	TRBV10-3	many	TRBJ2-7	TGTGCCATCAGTGACCAGCGATCCTACGAGCAGTACTTC	CAISDQRSYEQYF
TRBD2	TRBV2	-	TRBJ2-5	TGTGCCAGACAACGGCGAGCGGGAGGCGGAGAGACCCAGTACTTC	CARQRRAGGGETQYF
TRBD2	TRBV6-2/TRBV6-3	once	TRBJ2-1	TGTGCCAGCAACCCGGGACTAGCGGGAGTGGGGCAGTTCTTC	CASNPGLAGVGQFF
TRBD2	TRBV10-3	few	TRBJ2-3	TGTGCCAGCCGAGCGGGAGGAGGAGATACGCAGTATTTT	CASRAGGGDTQYF
TRBD2	TRBV7-2	few	TRBJ2-2	TGTGCCAGCAGCAAAGGCCTAGCGGGAGGACTCTCGAACACCGGGGAGCTGTTTTTT	CASSKGLAGGLSNTGELFF
-	TRBV29-1	-	TRBJ2-5	TGCAGCGTTGACCACTGGCTCAGGGATGAGACCCAGTACTTC	CSVDHWLRDETQYF
TRBD2	TRBV20-1	-	TRBJ2-7	TGCAGTGCTAGTGGTGGGAGGGCCTCGGGGAGCGAGCAGTACTTC	CSASGGRASGSEQYF
TRBD2	TRBV6-5	few	TRBJ2-7	TGTGCCAGCAGTTATGCAGCGGGGCACTACGAGCAGTACTTC	CASSYAAGHYEQYF
TRBD1	TRBV20-1	-	TRBJ1-2	TGCAGTGCTAGATCAGGGGGCGGCTATGGCTACACCTTC	CSARSGGGYGYTF